A single sample gave rise to the 26 T cell receptor beta chains below, sequenced in a study of T cells in women clearing cervical HPV infection. Data came from immunoSEQ multiplex PCR; TCRdb stores just in-frame clones and leaves some out. Found here are 35,000 to 50,000 clones; the top ten clones hold about 8%. The source material was blood buffy coat. Receptor source: a woman aged 18 to 75 with a cervical HPV16 infection that either progressed to CIN3+ or cleared (not recorded which).

Turning to this clone: Read coverage stops 3 residues before the CDR3 terminus; the germline J gene supplies the remainder. V gene TRBV11-2 combines with J gene TRBJ1-1; the D is unclear. CDR1 is SGHAT, CDR2 FQNNGV, per germline. The CDR3 has 11 residues. CDR3 region: CASSLRGGAFF. CDR3 DNA, as far as it was read: TGTGCCAGCAGCTTACGGGGAGGG.

Regarding this clone: The read halts 3 residues ahead of the CDR3 end, with the missing end drawn from the germline J gene. V is TRBV2 and J is TRBJ2-1; 9 positions agree with TRBD2. V shed 7 bases, J shed 7 bases, and the junction held 14 bases outside the gene matches. The length of the CDR3 is 16 residues. Germline loops: CDR1 SNHLY, CDR2 FYNNEI. The CDR3 loop is CASIPPLSGGFNEQFF. The part of the CDR3 DNA that was read is TGTGCCAGCATCCCCCCGCTTAGCGGGGGCTTTAATGAG.

Points on this clone: From the germline J gene comes the end of the CDR3, since the read stops 3 residues before it. This chain uses TRBV11-2 with TRBJ2-7; maybe TRBD2 (6 bases). Per germline, CDR1 SGHAT and CDR2 FQNNGV. Trimming stripped 6 bases from V and 2 bases from J, with 17 bases between. The CDR3 is made up of 15 amino acids. This CDR3 is CASSNYWGETYEQYF. CDR3 bases read: TGTGCCAGCAGTAACTACTGGGGGGAGACCTACGAG.

With respect to this clone: The observed sequence ends 3 residues before the CDR3 terminus, with the missing tail filled in from the germline J gene. V gene TRBV7-3 combines with J gene TRBJ1-2; D perhaps matches TRBD1 (6 bases). The V and J ends lost 2 bases and 3 bases respectively, with 13 bases between them. The V gene's germline CDR1 is SGHTA and CDR2 FQGTGA. The CDR3 runs to 15 residues. Partial CDR3 DNA: TGTGCCAGCAGCTTATACCCAGGGGCGGACTATGGC. Protein sequence: CASSLYPGADYG. The complete CDR3 reads CASSLYPGADYGYTF.

In the case of this clone: Read data end 3 residues before the CDR3 end; the end is taken from the germline J gene. This sequence joins TRBV11-2 and TRBJ2-2; weak D call: TRBD2 (6 bases). Germline CDR1 is SGHAT and CDR2 is FQNNGV. Trimming took off 5 bases at V and 5 bases at J, with 15 bases between the two ends. CDR3 length: 15 amino acids. Partial CDR3 DNA: TGTGCCAGCAGCCCGGGGGTAGGGCGGACCGGGGAG. Its translation is CASSPGVGRTGE. The full CDR3 is CASSPGVGRTGELFF.

In regard to this clone: The observed sequence ends 3 residues before the CDR3 terminus, with the missing tail filled in from the germline J gene. The V and J genes are TRBV10-1 and TRBJ2-4; TRBD2 might be the D (6 bases). Trimming removed 1 base from V and 9 bases from J, with 10 bases in between. CDR3 length: 13 amino acids. Germline V gene sequence: CDR1 WNHNN, CDR2 SYGVQD (reference sequence). This CDR3 is CASSELGSGIQYF. The sequenced part of the CDR3 DNA is TGCGCCAGCAGTGAGTTAGGTAGCGGCATT.

With regard to this clone: The read falls 3 residues short of the CDR3 end, and the missing part is taken from the germline J gene. The chain is built from TRBV10-2 and TRBJ2-3; TRBD1 agrees at 8 bases. Trimming at V came to 2 bases and at J to 7 bases, leaving 5 bases not matched to a gene. Germline lookup yields CDR1 WSHSY and CDR2 SAAADI. The CDR3 extends over 14 amino acids. The CDR3 loop is CASSEAQGANTQYF. Incomplete CDR3 DNA: TGCGCCAGCAGTGAGGCCCAGGGGGCAAATACG.

On this clone: The read terminates 3 residues ahead of where the CDR3 ends, so the germline J gene completes it. V is TRBV2 and J is TRBJ1-2; 9 bases match TRBD1. The CDR3 runs to 14 residues. With 6 bases clipped from V and 3 bases from J, the junction kept 5 bases outside the gene matches. CDR1 and CDR2 from the germline V gene are SNHLY and FYNNEI. Partial CDR3 DNA: TGTGCCAGCAGGACGGACAGGGGAGACTATGGC. As protein: CASRTDRGDYG. The entire CDR3 reads CASRTDRGDYGYTF.

Regarding this clone: Sequencing ends 3 residues short of the CDR3 end; the germline J gene provides the rest. This chain links TRBV5-6 with TRBJ2-7; D gene unclear. Germline CDR1 reads SGHDT; CDR2 reads YYEEEE. CDR3 length equals 12 residues. V lost 4 bases and J lost 6, with 11 bases in between. Partial CDR3 DNA: TGTGCCAGCAGCCTTAGGGTGTCCGAG. It is translated as CASSLRVSE. From start to end, the CDR3 is CASSLRVSEQYF.

On this clone: The read is 3 residues too short to cover the CDR3 end, so that end is filled in from the germline J gene. The chain carries TRBV10-3 and TRBJ1-4; tentatively, D is TRBD1 (6 bases). V was clipped by 10 bases and J by 5 bases, with 17 bases between them. Per germline, CDR1 ENHRY and CDR2 SYGVKD. This CDR3 region has 14 residues. The CDR3 protein is CATAGVGNNEKLFF. CDR3 DNA, as far as it was read: TGTGCCACCGCAGGGGTAGGGAACAATGAAAAA.

The covered CDR3 bases are TGCGCCAGCAGCCCGGAGTTTAGGACAGGGGGCCCGAGG. Translated, it gives CASSPEFRTGGPR. The full CDR3 protein reads CASSPEFRTGGPRAFF. The chain employs TRBV5-1 and TRBJ1-1, with TRBD1 matching 11 bases. With the read ending 3 residues before the CDR3 end, the germline J gene is used to fill in that end. Per germline, CDR1 SGHRS and CDR2 YFSETQ. There are 16 residues in the CDR3.

Points on this clone: The read terminates 3 residues ahead of where the CDR3 ends, so the germline J gene completes it. This chain links TRBV5-1 with TRBJ1-1; 8 positions match TRBD1. V dropped 4 bases and J dropped 4; count of bases not matched to a gene: 6. This CDR3 is 14 amino acids long. Germline assignment: CDR1 SGHRS and CDR2 YFSETQ. CDR3 bases read: TGCGCCAGCAGCCAGAACGGACAGGGCACTGAA. Protein: CASSQNGQGTE. The entire CDR3 is CASSQNGQGTEAFF.

With respect to this clone: The CDR3 end is not reached by the read, which stops 3 residues before it; the germline J gene fills it in. This rearrangement joins TRBV20-1 to TRBJ1-5; TRBD1 aligns across 8 bases. With V trimmed by 4 bases and J by 7 bases, 6 bases remained unmatched. The CDR3 totals 13 residues. Germline CDR1 DFQATT, CDR2 SNEGSKA (reference sequence). The CDR3 sequence is CSAMDRAQQPQHF. Partial CDR3 DNA: TGCAGTGCTATGGACAGGGCCCAGCAGCCC.

Worth noting for this clone: From the germline J gene comes the end of the CDR3, since the read stops 3 residues before it. J is TRBJ2-5 and V is TRBV5-1; 10 bases match TRBD2. This CDR3 has 16 amino acids. Trimming took 4 bases from V and 4 from J; bases not matched to a gene: 10. Germline V gene sequence: CDR1 SGHRS, CDR2 YFSETQ. This CDR3 reads CASSPGAGGLGETQYF. Incomplete CDR3 DNA: TGCGCCAGCAGCCCCGGAGCGGGGGGGTTGGGAGAGACC.

As regards this clone: The read ends 3 residues early relative to the CDR3; the germline J gene fills the gap. The J gene is TRBJ2-7, the V gene TRBV7-8; weak D call: TRBD2 (5 bases). Germline V lookup: CDR1 SGHVS, CDR2 FQNEAQ. This CDR3 contains 18 residues. Trimming pared 3 bases from V and 3 bases from J, leaving 24 bases between. CDR3 region: CASSFGRPRGTYFYEQYF. The CDR3 DNA, read in part, is TGTGCCAGCAGCTTTGGGCGGCCCCGGGGAACTTATTTCTACGAG. The full variable domain, with the rest looked up from reference TRBV7-8 and TRBJ2-7, is GAGVSQSPRYKVAKRGQDVALRCDPISGHVSLFWYQQALGQGPEFLTYFQNEAQLDKSGLPSDRFFAERPEGSVSTLKIQRTQQEDSAVYLCASSFGRPRGTYFYEQYFGPGTRLTVT.

Comments on this clone: The CDR3 goes on 3 residues after the read ends, and that part is filled in from the germline J gene. The chain employs TRBV9 and TRBJ2-3; TRBD2 matches at 8 bases. This CDR3 has 14 amino acids. Germline lookup yields CDR1 SGDLS and CDR2 YYNGEE. Germline trimming cut 5 bases from V and 1 base from J; bases unmatched to any gene: 3. The sequenced part of the CDR3 DNA is TGTGCCAGCAGTAGAGCGGGGGGCACAGATACG. Protein: CASSRAGGTDT. The full CDR3 sequence reads CASSRAGGTDTQYF.

Points on this clone: Coverage ceases 3 residues before the CDR3 finishes, and the germline J gene fills in the end. The V call is TRBV28, the J call TRBJ2-7; a possible D gene is TRBD1 (5 bases). V lost 5 bases and J 3 bases, leaving 14 bases between the germline ends. The CDR3 length is 14 residues. Germline V gene sequence: CDR1 MDHEN, CDR2 SYDVKM. CDR3 DNA (partial): TGTGCCAGCAGTACTACCTCAGGGTTCTACGAG. Translation gives CASSTTSGFYE. The full CDR3 protein reads CASSTTSGFYEQYF.

As concerns this clone: From the germline J gene comes the end of the CDR3, since the read stops 3 residues before it. The genes are TRBV20-1 and TRBJ2-7; 10 bases align to TRBD2. The CDR3 covers 14 residues. The J segment lost 1 base and the V segment lost 5 bases, leaving 5 bases of the junction unmatched. In germline, CDR1 is DFQATT, CDR2 SNEGSKA (reference sequence). The sequenced part of the CDR3 DNA is TGCAGTGCTCCCGGGACTAGCGTTTCCTACGAG. Translation gives CSAPGTSVSYE. In full, the CDR3 is CSAPGTSVSYEQYF.

Concerning this clone itself: The read stops 3 residues short of the end of the CDR3; the missing end is completed from the germline J gene. V and J are TRBV19 and TRBJ2-3, with D perhaps TRBD1 or TRBD2 (6 bases each). Per the germline V gene, CDR1 is LNHDA and CDR2 is SQIVND (reference sequence). The CDR3 has 13 amino acids. V lost 7 bases and J 1 base, leaving 9 bases between the germline ends. The sequenced CDR3 bases are TGTGCCAGTACAGGGGAGGGCACAGATACG. It yields the protein CASTGEGTDT. The entire CDR3 protein is CASTGEGTDTQYF.

Worth noting for this clone: The DNA ends 3 residues before the CDR3 does, and the rest of the CDR3 is filled in from the germline J gene. The chain employs TRBV7-2 and TRBJ2-7, with a tentative D call TRBD1 (7 bases). CDR3 size: 15 residues. Germline-derived CDR1 and CDR2 are SGHTA and FQGNSA. The V end was cut by 5 bases, the J end by 6 bases, with 20 bases between. CDR3 DNA, as far as it was read: TGTGCCAGCAGCGGAGGGGGGACAGTTTCTCTCGAG. Translation: CASSGGGTVSLE. The full CDR3 protein reads CASSGGGTVSLEQYF.

With respect to this clone: The DNA ends 3 residues before the CDR3 does, and the rest of the CDR3 is filled in from the germline J gene. The rearrangement uses TRBV2 and TRBJ2-2; 15 positions agree with TRBD2. Germline CDR1 is SNHLY and CDR2 is FYNNEI. There are 16 residues in the CDR3. The V segment lost 6 bases and the J segment 7 bases; nucleotides outside the gene matches: 6. The CDR3 reads CASRGTSGRTDGELFF. The part of the CDR3 DNA that was read is TGTGCCAGCAGAGGGACTAGCGGGAGGACGGACGGGGAG.

Comment on this clone: The read terminates 3 residues ahead of where the CDR3 ends, so the germline J gene completes it. The rearrangement joins TRBV20-1 to TRBJ1-2; weak D call: TRBD1 (5 bases). In germline, CDR1 is DFQATT, CDR2 SNEGSKA (reference sequence). The CDR3 covers 15 residues. The V and J ends lost 2 bases and 5 bases respectively, with 18 bases between them. The CDR3 DNA, read in part, is TGCAGTGCTAGACAACGACAGCCCCCCTATTATGGC. Amino acid sequence: CSARQRQPPYYG. The complete CDR3 sequence is CSARQRQPPYYGYTF.

Regarding this clone: The read is 3 residues too short to cover the CDR3 end, so that end is filled in from the germline J gene. The chain couples TRBV19 to TRBJ1-1; possibly TRBD1 for D (6 bases). Germline V gene lookup returns CDR1 LNHDA and CDR2 SQIVND (reference sequence). Trimming left V 0 bases short and J 3 bases short, with 14 bases between. The CDR3 is 16 amino acids. CDR3 sequence: CASSIDLGDIYTEAFF. CDR3 DNA, as far as it was read: TGTGCCAGTAGTATAGATCTTGGGGACATTTACACTGAA.

Worth noting for this clone: The DNA ends 3 residues before the CDR3 does, and the rest of the CDR3 is filled in from the germline J gene. The V and J genes are TRBV4-1 and TRBJ1-5; weak D call: TRBD1 (5 bases). This CDR3 is built from 15 residues. Trimming took off 5 bases at V and 5 bases at J, with 16 bases between the two ends. CDR1 and CDR2 (germline): MGHRA, YSYEKL. CDR3 region: CASSKAPPGDQPQHF. The sequenced CDR3 bases are TGCGCCAGCAGCAAAGCCCCCCCGGGGGATCAGCCC.

Comment on this clone: The CDR3 goes on 3 residues after the read ends, and that part is filled in from the germline J gene. The J gene is TRBJ2-2, the V gene TRBV5-6, with D perhaps TRBD2 (5 bases). The CDR3 has 14 residues. V dropped 2 bases and J dropped 4 bases, with 9 bases sitting between them. Germline lookup yields CDR1 SGHDT and CDR2 YYEEEE. The CDR3: CASSFWRATGELFF. Incomplete CDR3 DNA: TGTGCCAGCAGCTTTTGGCGGGCCACCGGGGAG.

CDR3: CASTLGGQVNNEQFF. CDR3 DNA, as far as it was read: TGCGCCAGCACCCTGGGGGGACAGGTTAATAATGAG. This chain uses TRBV5-1 with TRBJ2-1, with TRBD1 matching 8 bases. The DNA ends 3 residues before the CDR3 does, and the rest of the CDR3 is filled in from the germline J gene. Unmatched junction bases numbered 12, after V lost 6 bases and J lost 7 bases. CDR3 length: 15 amino acids. CDR1 and CDR2 (germline): SGHRS, YFSETQ.